This T cell receptor (beta chain) was identified during a study of human T cells and chemical hapten exposure. Study-wide background: Patients, a majority of them female, were diagnosed with alopecia areata, totalis or universalis. Per-sample TCR yield variability stemmed mainly from small pooled library volume differences.

V shed 3 bases and J shed 6 bases, with 11 bases lying between them. Germline assignment: CDR1 DFQATT and CDR2 SNEGSKA (reference sequence). The CDR3 runs to 12 residues. TCRdb re-called the RACE reads with MiXCR, one entry per CDR3 protein. The data hold about 290,000 distinct CDR3 sequences, with almost 8% observed a single time. This clonotype was found many times. Time point in this sample: pre-sensitization, week 0. Treatment here: therapeutic diphenylcyclopropenone sensitization with weekly scalp DPC. People who gave samples had alopecia, were 18 to 70 years old, and were suitable for DPC. This specimen consisted of whole blood, obtained in connection with sensitization to the hapten diphenylcyclopropenone (DPC). V is TRBV20-1 and J is TRBJ1-1; no clear D gene. This receptor was taken from a young man with alopecia areata. Some clones in this sample may be carry-over from other donors' samples. In nucleotides, the CDR3 is TGCAGTGCTAGTGGTAGGCGCTCTGAAGCTTTCTTT. Translated, it gives CSASGRRSEAFF.